The clone carrying this T cell receptor (beta chain) has a single count. One junction end disagrees with the germline gene, perhaps due to a read error. As originally analysed: ImmunoSEQ output held junction-only sequences without quality scores, so filtering differed. The protocol was immunoSEQ multiplex PCR, while the TCRdb copy is restricted to in-frame clones and leaves out a portion. V and J calls and clone size are copied from that table; D and trimming were computed from the DNA. Of a few hundred thousand clones listed, around 95% are singletons. This sample stems from a study of shared clonotypes between healthy human individuals. The CDR3 loop spans 17 amino acids. Per the germline V gene, CDR1 is LNHDA and CDR2 is SQIVND (reference sequence). Cells designated naive CD8 were CD45RO-negative and were positively selected for CCR7, with terminally differentiated effector memory CD45RA+ cells excluded. All donors were healthy HIV-negative adults lacking recent acute infections or vaccinations. Adults of Caucasian background living in Nashville, Tennessee made up all donors.

This sequence originates from a woman in her twenties or thirties in good health. The V call is TRBV19, the J call TRBJ2-2; 10 bases line up with TRBD2. Material: naive CD8+ T cells sorted from blood. The CDR3 is CAFPAEREGPQHRGAVF. CDR3 sequence (DNA): TGTGCCTTCCCTGCCGAGCGGGAGGGTCCCCAACACCGGGGAGCTGTTTTT.